A single sample is the source of the 26 T cell receptor beta chains below, sequenced in a study of post-analysis software for immune sequencing data. No antigen has been identified for these receptors. Study outcomes and limitations: Elevated frequency relative to controls characterized about 5 TRBV segments in patients, TRBV5-6, TRBV5-1 and TRBV20-1 among them.

Researchers reported that TCR beta cDNA libraries carried unique molecular identifiers. TCRdb itself ran the PCR reads through MiXCR, one entry per CDR3 protein. Of roughly 670,000 distinct CDR3 sequences listed, 55% to 70% are singletons. The sequenced sample was blood. All receptors derive from a girl aged 2 to 9 with multiple sclerosis.

There are a few counts of this clonotype. The V call is TRBV10-3, the J call TRBJ1-1; no definite D call. Trimming stripped 8 bases from V and 1 base from J, with 5 bases between. The CDR3 is made up of 11 amino acids. CDR1 and CDR2 from the germline V gene are ENHRY and SYGVKD. CDR3 loop: CAIGPNTEAFF. The CDR3 DNA is TGTGCCATCGGCCCGAACACTGAAGCTTTCTTT.

The genes are TRBV6-5 and TRBJ2-7; unclear D gene. The J call may be mistaken, given a closer DNA end match to TRBJ2-4. The CDR3 contains 14 residues. Germline assignment: CDR1 MNHEY and CDR2 SVGAGI. CDR3 DNA: TGTGCCAGCAGTTATTCGTCCCAGGCGAACATTCAGTACTTC. Amino acids: CASSYSSQANIQYF.

This clonotype was observed a handful of times. This chain joins TRBV28 and TRBJ2-5; D perhaps matches TRBD1 (5 bases). Trimming took off 6 bases at V and 2 bases at J, with 13 bases between the two ends. The CDR3 is made up of 14 amino acids. The germline V gene encodes CDR1 MDHEN and CDR2 SYDVKM. CDR3: CASRERGEQETQYF. The DNA of the CDR3 is TGTGCCAGCAGGGAAAGGGGCGAACAAGAGACCCAGTACTTC.

The rearrangement uses TRBV6-1 and TRBJ2-1, with D perhaps TRBD1 (5 bases). This CDR3 is built from 14 residues. Germline CDR1 MNHNS, CDR2 SASEGT. The germline V and J ends were trimmed by 0 bases and 5 bases, with 8 bases remaining between them. The CDR3 coding sequence is TGTGCCAGCAGTGAAGCAGCGACAGACAATGAGCAGTTCTTC. It specifies CASSEAATDNEQFF.

This rearrangement joins TRBV7-6 to TRBJ2-7; D might be TRBD1 (6 bases). The end of the DNA fits TRBJ2-5 better, so the J call may be wrong. CDR3 length equals 13 residues. Germline CDR1 reads SGHVS; CDR2 reads FNYEAQ. As DNA, the CDR3 is TGTGCCAGCAGCTTGCAGGGGCCGGAGACCCAGTACTTC. Encoded protein: CASSLQGPETQYF.

The rearrangement joins TRBV11-3 to TRBJ2-1; D is perhaps TRBD2 (6 bases). The CDR3 extends over 18 amino acids. Germline loops: CDR1 SGHNT, CDR2 YENEEA. V lost 1 base and J 4 bases, leaving 20 bases between the germline ends. CDR3 protein: CASSLGGETDRYYNEQFF. The CDR3 DNA sequence: TGTGCCAGCAGCTTAGGGGGGGAGACAGACAGATATTACAATGAGCAGTTCTTC.

The chain carries TRBV4-3 and TRBJ1-1; D perhaps matches TRBD1 (5 bases). The CDR3 sequence is 14 residues long. Germline loops: CDR1 LGHNA, CDR2 YSLEER. V shed 3 bases and J shed 0 bases, with 8 bases lying between them. As DNA, the CDR3 is TGCGCCAGCAGCCATACAGGTATGAACACTGAAGCTTTCTTT. It translates to CASSHTGMNTEAFF.

The V and J genes are TRBV5-1 and TRBJ1-1, with D maybe TRBD1 (6 bases). V was trimmed by 2 bases and J by 3 bases, leaving 17 bases between them. CDR1 SGHRS and CDR2 YFSETQ come from the germline V gene. This CDR3 region has 16 residues. CDR3 residues: CASSFQGSKKDTEAFF. CDR3 DNA: TGCGCCAGCAGCTTCCAGGGGTCAAAAAAGGACACTGAAGCTTTCTTT.

This sequence joins TRBV5-1 and TRBJ1-4; TRBD1 is a possible D gene (5 bases). Germline V gives CDR1 SGHRS, CDR2 YFSETQ. The germline V and J ends were trimmed by 2 bases and 8 bases, with 13 bases remaining between them. There are 14 residues in the CDR3. The CDR3 sequence is CASSFLPGGEKLFF. In nucleotides, the CDR3 is TGCGCCAGCAGCTTCCTCCCGGGGGGGGAAAAACTGTTTTTT.

In DNA form, the CDR3 reads TGCGCCAGCGCCTGGGACAGGGCGAGGGAGACCCAGTACTTC. Translation gives CASAWDRARETQYF. This chain links TRBV5-1 with TRBJ2-5; 9 nucleotides match TRBD1. Germline CDR1 and CDR2: SGHRS and YFSETQ. The CDR3 covers 14 residues. V was pared by 7 bases and J by 5 bases, with 9 bases of the junction left unmatched. Full variable domain (outside the CDR3, taken from reference TRBV5-1 and TRBJ2-5): KAGVTQTPRYLIKTRGQQVTLSCSPISGHRSVSWYQQTPGQGLQFLFEYFSETQRNKGNFPGRFSGRQFSNSRSEMNVSTLELGDSALYLCASAWDRARETQYFGPGTRLLVL.

V gene TRBV5-1 combines with J gene TRBJ2-1; the D is unclear. The ends were cut back, 0 bases at V and 7 bases at J, with 26 bases in the middle. There are 19 residues in the CDR3. Germline V gives CDR1 SGHRS, CDR2 YFSETQ. CDR3 in DNA: TGCGCCAGCAGCTTGGCCCAAAACGAGGTACAGTCTCGACGGAATGAGCAGTTCTTC. This codes for CASSLAQNEVQSRRNEQFF. Looking up the rest from reference TRBV5-1 and TRBJ2-1 gives the full variable domain: KAGVTQTPRYLIKTRGQQVTLSCSPISGHRSVSWYQQTPGQGLQFLFEYFSETQRNKGNFPGRFSGRQFSNSRSEMNVSTLELGDSALYLCASSLAQNEVQSRRNEQFFGPGTRLTVL.

This clonotype occurred a few times. V usage is TRBV6-2 or TRBV6-3 and J usage is TRBJ2-7, with no clear D. Trimming removed 0 bases from V and 2 bases from J, with 8 bases in between. The germline gives CDR1 MNHEY, CDR2 SVGEGT. CDR3 length: 14 residues. The CDR3 sequence: CASSYSGKTYEQYF. The CDR3, as DNA: TGTGCCAGCAGTTACTCGGGGAAGACCTACGAGCAGTACTTC.

The rearrangement joins TRBV4-3 to TRBJ2-1, with 10 nucleotides matching TRBD2. CDR1 LGHNA and CDR2 YSLEER come from the germline V gene. This CDR3 has 17 amino acids. The V segment lost 0 bases and the J segment 5 bases; nucleotides outside the gene matches: 7. CDR3 region: CASSQDAGLANHNEQFF. CDR3 DNA: TGCGCCAGCAGCCAAGATGCGGGACTAGCGAACCACAATGAGCAGTTCTTC.

This sequence joins TRBV5-1 and TRBJ2-7; a possible D gene is TRBD1 (6 bases). This CDR3 has 15 residues. The germline CDR1 and CDR2 sequences are SGHRS and YFSETQ. Trimming took off 0 bases at V and 3 bases at J, with 13 bases between the two ends. CDR3 in amino acids: CASSLAGTYHYEQYF. In nucleotides, the CDR3 is TGCGCCAGCAGCTTGGCCGGGACATATCACTACGAGCAGTACTTC.

This clonotype appeared a single time. The chain uses TRBV10-1 and TRBJ2-5; the match to TRBD2 covers 8 bases. The V gene end was trimmed by 0 bases and the J gene end by 0 bases; junction bases not matched to a gene: 3. Germline lookup yields CDR1 WNHNN and CDR2 SYGVQD (reference sequence). The CDR3 consists of 16 residues. The CDR3 is CASSESIAGHQETQYF. The CDR3 DNA reads TGCGCCAGCAGTGAGTCAATAGCGGGACACCAAGAGACCCAGTACTTC.

J is TRBJ1-4 and V is TRBV19; D not resolved. CDR3 length equals 19 residues. Germline-derived CDR1 and CDR2 are LNHDA and SQIVND (reference sequence). V was clipped by 0 bases and J by 0 bases, with 17 bases between them. The CDR3 nucleotides are TGTGCCAGTAGTATAGATGGGGTGGTAGGGCCTGCAACTAATGAAAAACTGTTTTTT. Protein product: CASSIDGVVGPATNEKLFF.

This clonotype has only a few counts. The chain has TRBV15 and TRBJ1-1; D gene unclear. The CDR3 contains 14 residues. Germline CDR1 LNHNV, CDR2 YYDKDF (reference sequence). V was trimmed by 0 bases and J by 7 bases, leaving 12 bases between them. The CDR3 here is CATSRDLSYVEAFF. The CDR3 DNA is TGTGCCACCAGCAGAGATCTGTCGTACGTTGAAGCTTTCTTT. The full variable domain, in which reference TRBV15 and TRBJ1-1 provide the parts outside the CDR3, is DAMVIQNPRYQVTQFGKPVTLSCSQTLNHNVMYWYQQKSSQAPKLLFHYYDKDFNNEADTPDNFQSRRPNTSFCFLDIRSPGLGDTAMYLCATSRDLSYVEAFFGQGTRLTVV.

V is TRBV11-3 and J is TRBJ2-3; weak D call: TRBD2 (6 bases). Germline-derived CDR1 and CDR2 are SGHNT and YENEEA. Trimming removed 2 bases at V and 1 base at J, with 10 bases between. CDR3 size: 15 residues. The CDR3 DNA is TGTGCCAGCAGCTTACTGCGCGGGGGCACAGATACGCAGTATTTT. This gives the protein CASSLLRGGTDTQYF.

J is TRBJ2-1 and V is TRBV5-4; TRBD1 is a possible D gene (5 bases). The CDR3 has 14 residues. Trimming shortened V by 7 bases and J by 9 bases, and 20 bases separated the two germline ends. Looked up from germline, CDR1 is SGHNT and CDR2 is YYREEE (reference sequence). The CDR3: CASGPETPQGEQFF. As DNA, the CDR3 is TGTGCCAGCGGCCCGGAGACTCCGCAGGGTGAGCAGTTCTTC. The full variable domain, completed using reference TRBV5-4 and TRBJ2-1, is ETGVTQSPTHLIKTRGQQVTLRCSSQSGHNTVSWYQQALGQGPQFIFQYYREEENGRGNFPPRFSGLQFPNYSSELNVNALELDDSALYLCASGPETPQGEQFFGPGTRLTVL.

This clonotype was found once. The rearrangement links TRBV5-1 to TRBJ2-5; weak D call: TRBD2 (5 bases). V was clipped by 3 bases and J by 4 bases, with 19 bases between them. Per germline, CDR1 SGHRS and CDR2 YFSETQ. This CDR3 contains 16 residues. CDR3 DNA sequence: TGCGCCAGCAGCTCAGTTGTCCCTCCGGGAACAGAGACCCAGTACTTC. This encodes CASSSVVPPGTETQYF.

The rearrangement uses TRBV28 and TRBJ2-5; a weak D match, TRBD1 (6 bases). The V and J ends lost 6 bases and 0 bases respectively, with 14 bases between them. The V gene's germline CDR1 is MDHEN and CDR2 SYDVKM. The CDR3 loop spans 15 amino acids. The CDR3 region has the DNA TGTGCCAGCAGCCCATCCGGGACATACCAAGAGACCCAGTACTTC. It is translated as CASSPSGTYQETQYF.

V usage is TRBV2 and J usage is TRBJ2-1, with D maybe TRBD1 (5 bases). This CDR3 comprises 14 residues. Trimming removed 8 bases from V and 6 bases from J, with 17 bases in between. CDR1 is SNHLY, CDR2 FYNNEI, per germline. The CDR3 bases are TGTGCCAGCGGGGCCAGCGAAACCCGCAATGAGCAGTTCTTC. This sequence encodes CASGASETRNEQFF.

The gene calls are TRBV20-1 and TRBJ2-5; tentatively, D is TRBD1 (6 bases). The CDR3 is 13 amino acids. V was clipped by 3 bases and J by 5 bases, with 13 bases between them. Per germline, CDR1 DFQATT and CDR2 SNEGSKA (reference sequence). CDR3 coding DNA: TGCAGTGCTAGGCGTCAGGGGTGGGAGACCCAGTACTTC. This codes for CSARRQGWETQYF.

This chain uses TRBV6-2 or TRBV6-3 with TRBJ1-4; D ambiguous. Germline V CDR1 and CDR2: MNHEY, SVGEGT. This CDR3 has 13 amino acids. Trimming removed 1 base from V and 4 bases from J, with 4 bases in between. The chain's CDR3 is CASSYYSNEKLFF. CDR3 sequence (DNA): TGTGCCAGCAGTTACTACAGTAATGAAAAACTGTTTTTT.

The rearrangement joins TRBV20-1 to TRBJ2-1; 7 nucleotides line up with TRBD2. The V gene's germline CDR1 is DFQATT and CDR2 SNEGSKA (reference sequence). The trim removed 3 bases at V and 3 bases at J, leaving 11 bases unmatched. This CDR3 comprises 16 residues. CDR3 sequence (DNA): TGCAGTGCTAGGAGGGGAACTAGCGCCCACTACAATGAGCAGTTCTTC. Protein product: CSARRGTSAHYNEQFF.

CDR3 DNA: TGTGCCAGCAGCCAAGATAGAGCGACTAGCGGGAAAAATGAGCAGTTCTTC. The encoded protein is CASSQDRATSGKNEQFF. This chain connects TRBV4-2 to TRBJ2-1; 11 bases align to TRBD2. The CDR3 has 17 amino acids. CDR1 and CDR2 (germline): LGHNA, YNFKEQ. Unmatched junction bases numbered 8, after V lost 0 bases and J lost 7 bases.